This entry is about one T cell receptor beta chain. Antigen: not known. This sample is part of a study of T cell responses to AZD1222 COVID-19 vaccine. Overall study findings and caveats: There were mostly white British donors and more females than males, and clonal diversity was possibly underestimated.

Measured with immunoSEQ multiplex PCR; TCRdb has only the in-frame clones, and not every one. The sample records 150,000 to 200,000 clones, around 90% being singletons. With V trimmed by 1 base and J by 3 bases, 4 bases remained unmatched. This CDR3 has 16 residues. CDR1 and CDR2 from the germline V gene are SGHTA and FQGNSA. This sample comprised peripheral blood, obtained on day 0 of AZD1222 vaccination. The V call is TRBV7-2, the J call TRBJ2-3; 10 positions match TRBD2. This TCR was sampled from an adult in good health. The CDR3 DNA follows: TGTGCCAGCAGCTTAGGACCGGGACTAGCGACAGATACGCAGTATTTT. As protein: CASSLGPGLATDTQYF.